The 22 T cell receptor beta chains given below trace back to one sample, sequenced in a study of neurological immune-mediated disorders. One entry per CDR3 protein results from TCRdb running MiXCR on the 5' RACE reads. The sample holds about 38,000 distinct CDR3 sequences; more than 4.5% are singletons and the top ten take roughly 9%. Sequenced: CD4+ T cells from blood. The receptors were gathered from a man aged 18 to 30 in good health.

In this sample, this clonotype turned up many times. The genes are TRBV20-1 and TRBJ2-1; TRBD2 aligns across 13 bases. CDR3 length: 15 residues. Germline V gene sequence: CDR1 DFQATT, CDR2 SNEGSKA (reference sequence). Trimming took 5 bases from V and 8 from J; bases not matched to a gene: 9. The CDR3 spells CSAPPGLAGIHEQFF. CDR3 DNA sequence: TGCAGTGCTCCTCCGGGACTAGCGGGGATCCATGAGCAGTTCTTC.

This clonotype was recorded many times. The chain links TRBV7-2 to TRBJ2-2; D may be TRBD1 or TRBD2 (6 bases each). Per the germline V gene, CDR1 is SGHTA and CDR2 is FQGNSA. The CDR3 loop spans 16 amino acids. V lost 1 base, J lost 1 base, and 10 bases lay in between. CDR3 residues: CASSLVGGLNTGELFF. The CDR3 bases are TGTGCCAGCAGCTTAGTTGGGGGGCTGAACACCGGGGAGCTGTTTTTT.

This clonotype was recorded many times. This chain connects TRBV20-1 to TRBJ2-5, with 9 positions matching TRBD2. The germline V gene has CDR1 DFQATT and CDR2 SNEGSKA (reference sequence). Losses at the gene ends were 6 bases for V and 4 bases for J; bases not matched to a gene: 12. The length of the CDR3 is 15 residues. The CDR3, as DNA: TGCAGTGCCTCAAATCCGCGGGGGGGCGGAGAGACCCAGTACTTC. Protein product: CSASNPRGGGETQYF.

This clonotype was counted ten times or more. The chain links TRBV5-1 to TRBJ2-3; the match to TRBD1 covers 7 bases. After removal of 3 bases from V and 6 bases from J, the junction contained 7 bases not matched to a gene. Per the germline V gene, CDR1 is SGHRS and CDR2 is YFSETQ. CDR3 length: 14 amino acids. CDR3 in DNA: TGCGCCAGCAGCTCCACGACAGGGCCGGATACGCAGTATTTT. Protein product: CASSSTTGPDTQYF.

This clonotype came up many times. V is TRBV20-1 and J is TRBJ2-3; TRBD2 might be the D (6 bases). Trimming pared 3 bases from V and 0 bases from J, leaving 7 bases between. Germline loops: CDR1 DFQATT, CDR2 SNEGSKA (reference sequence). This CDR3 contains 13 residues. This CDR3 is CSARRDSTDTQYF. DNA of the CDR3: TGCAGTGCTAGGCGGGACAGCACAGATACGCAGTATTTT.

The table lists this clonotype with many counts. This chain uses TRBV7-3 with TRBJ2-3, with TRBD2 matching 7 bases. From germline, CDR1 is SGHTA and CDR2 FQGTGA. The CDR3 spans 15 residues. Germline trimming cut 5 bases from V and 3 bases from J; bases unmatched to any gene: 8. CDR3 loop: CASSHRAGPTDTQYF. In nucleotides, the CDR3 is TGTGCCAGCAGCCATAGAGCGGGGCCGACAGATACGCAGTATTTT.

This clonotype came up many times. V and J are TRBV7-6 and TRBJ1-1; no clear D. Per the germline V gene, CDR1 is SGHVS and CDR2 is FNYEAQ. V was cut by 7 bases and J by 6 bases, with 21 bases left in between. This CDR3 region has 15 residues. The CDR3 protein is CASTQNPQLGSEAFF. In nucleotides, the CDR3 is TGTGCCAGCACCCAGAATCCACAATTAGGCTCTGAAGCTTTCTTT.

This clonotype appeared many times. The chain uses TRBV20-1 and TRBJ1-1; 7 bases are a match to TRBD1. Germline CDR1 is DFQATT and CDR2 is SNEGSKA (reference sequence). V was clipped by 6 bases and J by 9 bases; unmatched bases: 7. The CDR3 contains 11 residues. The CDR3 DNA reads TGCAGTGCAGCCGGGACAGCGAAAGCTTTCTTT. Translated, it gives CSAAGTAKAFF.

This rearrangement joins TRBV7-3 to TRBJ2-1; 12 positions match TRBD2. Germline V gene sequence: CDR1 SGHTA, CDR2 FQGTGA. The CDR3 sequence is 22 residues long. The junction had 17 bases not matched to a gene; V was cut back by 2 bases and J by 0 bases. The CDR3 DNA is TGTGCCAGCAGCTTACCGGGAGGGACTAGCGGGCCCCAAACCCTCTCCTACAATGAGCAGTTCTTC. This codes for CASSLPGGTSGPQTLSYNEQFF. The full variable domain, in which reference TRBV7-3 and TRBJ2-1 provide the parts outside the CDR3, is GAGVSQTPSNKVTEKGKYVELRCDPISGHTALYWYRQSLGQGPEFLIYFQGTGAADDSGLPNDRFFAVRPEGSVSTLKIQRTERGDSAVYLCASSLPGGTSGPQTLSYNEQFFGPGTRLTVL.

This clonotype was observed at least ten times. This rearrangement joins TRBV5-1 to TRBJ2-5; TRBD2 is a possible D gene (6 bases). Between the trimmed V and J ends, which lost 6 bases and 4 bases, there was a span of 13 bases. The CDR3 runs to 13 residues. The germline gives CDR1 SGHRS, CDR2 YFSETQ. CDR3 nucleotides: TGCGCCAGCAATCCGGGGGTTGGAGAGACCCAGTACTTC. Encoded protein: CASNPGVGETQYF.

This clonotype was observed at least ten times. The rearrangement joins TRBV6-2 or TRBV6-3 to TRBJ2-7, with 11 nucleotides matching TRBD2. The germline V gene has CDR1 MNHEY and CDR2 SVGEGT. V lost 10 bases, J lost 5 bases, and 13 bases stayed unmatched. The CDR3 is 15 residues long. CDR3 nucleotide sequence: TGTGCCATCCGGTACGGGACTAGCGGCAACCACGAGCAGTACTTC. This sequence encodes CAIRYGTSGNHEQYF.

This clonotype was found many times. J is TRBJ1-2 and V is TRBV7-3, with a possible D match to TRBD1 (6 bases). Germline V CDR1 and CDR2: SGHTA, FQGTGA. V lost 5 bases and J 7 bases, leaving 20 bases between the germline ends. CDR3 size: 15 residues. CDR3 sequence: CASSQAGGLGGGYTF. The CDR3 nucleotides read TGTGCCAGCAGCCAGGCCGGGGGCTTAGGTGGTGGCTACACCTTC.

This clonotype has at least ten counts. This sequence joins TRBV5-1 and TRBJ2-3, with 11 bases lining up with TRBD2. There are 17 residues in the CDR3. The ends lost 1 base at V and 3 bases at J; junction bases unmatched: 7. CDR1 and CDR2 from the germline V gene are SGHRS and YFSETQ. The CDR3 loop reads CASSLTSSGGNTDTQYF. The DNA of the CDR3 is TGCGCCAGCAGCTTGACCTCTAGCGGGGGGAATACAGATACGCAGTATTTT.

This clonotype was found many times. The chain joins TRBV6-5 to TRBJ1-6; D is undetermined. The CDR3 is made up of 15 amino acids. Germline CDR1 reads MNHEY; CDR2 reads SVGAGI. Trimming removed 2 bases from V and 0 bases from J, with 5 bases in between. CDR3 amino acids: CASSYGSSYNSPLHF. The CDR3 region has the DNA TGTGCCAGCAGTTACGGGAGCTCCTATAATTCACCCCTCCACTTT.

This clonotype occurred many times. The V call is TRBV20-1, the J call TRBJ1-2, with D perhaps TRBD1 (6 bases). The CDR3 is 11 residues long. The germline CDR1 and CDR2 sequences are DFQATT and SNEGSKA (reference sequence). Trimming removed 5 bases at V and 7 bases at J, with 11 bases between. In DNA, the CDR3 is TGCAGTGCTTACAGGGCGGGTGGCTACACCTTC. It specifies CSAYRAGGYTF.

This clonotype was seen ten or more times. V is TRBV5-1 and J is TRBJ2-5, with TRBD2 matching over 9 bases. The germline CDR1 and CDR2 sequences are SGHRS and YFSETQ. This CDR3 region has 16 residues. The J segment lost 1 base and the V segment lost 4 bases, leaving 8 bases of the junction unmatched. CDR3 region: CASSPSGGGVQETQYF. Here the CDR3 DNA reads TGCGCCAGCAGCCCCTCAGGCGGGGGGGTCCAAGAGACCCAGTACTTC.

This clonotype has a count of ten or more. This chain joins TRBV5-1 and TRBJ2-6; no clear D. Trimming cost V 2 bases and J 2 bases, with 5 bases left between them. Germline CDR1 is SGHRS and CDR2 is YFSETQ. The CDR3 has 14 amino acids. The CDR3 DNA sequence: TGCGCCAGCAGCTTAAATCCTGGGGCCAACGTCCTGACTTTC. This gives the protein CASSLNPGANVLTF.

This clonotype was counted many times. The V call is TRBV12-3 or TRBV12-4, the J call TRBJ2-2; tentatively, D is TRBD1 (5 bases). This CDR3 is built from 14 residues. V was shortened by 5 bases and J by 5 bases, with 12 bases between the two germline ends. The DNA for the CDR3 is TGTGCCAGCAGTCCACAGGACCAAACCGGGGAGCTGTTTTTT. It specifies CASSPQDQTGELFF.

There are many counts of this clonotype. The chain carries TRBV12-3 or TRBV12-4 and TRBJ2-7, with no clear D. This CDR3 is built from 13 residues. V was trimmed by 3 bases and J by 2 bases, leaving 8 bases between them. CDR3 region: CASSFSGAYEQYF. As DNA, the CDR3 is TGTGCCAGCAGTTTCTCTGGGGCCTACGAGCAGTACTTC.

This clonotype showed up many times. The CDR3 is CASSPSSLGGAKNIQYF. CDR3 nucleotides: TGTGCCAGCAGTCCTTCTTCTCTCGGGGGTGCCAAAAACATTCAGTACTTC. V and J are TRBV27 and TRBJ2-4; perhaps TRBD2 as D (6 bases). The CDR3 runs 17 residues. From germline, CDR1 is MNHEY and CDR2 SMNVEV (reference sequence). V lost 5 bases to trimming and J lost 1 base, with 18 bases between them.

By share of the sample, this clonotype is medium-sized. J is TRBJ1-5 and V is TRBV20-1, with 8 bases identical to TRBD1. The CDR3 totals 13 residues. The trim removed 5 bases at V and 5 bases at J, leaving 5 bases unmatched. The germline CDR1 and CDR2 sequences are DFQATT and SNEGSKA (reference sequence). CDR3 sequence: CSAAPGGDQPQHF. For the CDR3, the DNA is TGCAGTGCTGCTCCAGGGGGCGATCAGCCCCAGCATTTT.

This clonotype appeared many times. This rearrangement joins TRBV11-3 to TRBJ2-2; possibly TRBD1 for D (6 bases). Germline V gives CDR1 SGHNT, CDR2 YENEEA. The ends were cut back, 1 base at V and 3 bases at J, with 12 bases in the middle. The CDR3 totals 16 residues. CDR3 amino acids: CASSLGSGAHTGELFF. The CDR3, as DNA: TGTGCCAGCAGCTTAGGGTCAGGGGCCCACACCGGGGAGCTGTTTTTT.